The clone carrying this TCR beta chain came up a few times. Its antigen is unidentified. The data originate from a study of identical twins. It was template switching that added a universal primer site, and there were unique molecular identifiers on the cDNA. TCRdb called the 5' RACE reads again in MiXCR, with one record for every CDR3 protein. The sample holds 700,000 or so distinct CDR3 sequences, approximately 22% seen once. The CDR3 runs 15 residues. The V end lost 1 base, the J end lost 7 bases, and 16 bases lay between the germline ends. CDR1 SGHVS and CDR2 FNYEAQ come from the germline V gene. General study points: Instead of following the same donors, the conclusions were based on cross-sectional statistical analysis.

The same data also went into a second study, on T cells expressing NK-cell markers. That work adds: The CD3+CD56-NKG2C+ fraction of four donors was likewise dominated by these clonotypes. Uncertainty persisted over the HCMV specificity of expanded NKG2C+ T cell clones.

The receptor was derived from a woman aged 18-29 years in good health. The sequenced sample consisted of PBMCs. The rearrangement links TRBV7-6 to TRBJ1-2; no clear D. CDR3 sequence reads: CASSLDIGPMGGYTF. The CDR3 region has the DNA TGTGCCAGCAGCTTAGATATAGGACCGATGGGTGGCTACACCTTC.